This T cell receptor beta chain was documented in a study of human T cells and chemical hapten exposure. Background on the study: Across samples, TCR yields varied, mostly owing to small differences in pooled library volumes. Study findings and constraints: Controls formed significantly fewer large CDR3 similarity clusters than expanded TCRs did.

One entry per CDR3 protein results from TCRdb running MiXCR on the RACE reads. The table records approximately 80,000 distinct CDR3 sequences, approximately 12% of them present only once. Note on this clonotype: Its antigen is currently unknown.

The CDR3 is 12 amino acids. Per germline, CDR1 ENHRY and CDR2 SYGVKD. V lost 3 bases and J 3 bases, leaving 6 bases between the germline ends. The time point here: patch test 3, about 24 weeks after DPC sensitization. Treatment denoted: therapeutic diphenylcyclopropenone sensitization with weekly scalp DPC. Total RNA was isolated from whole blood that had not been fractionated. This receptor was obtained from a woman aged 50 to 60 with alopecia areata. Some clones in this sample may be carry-over from other donors' samples. V gene TRBV10-3 combines with J gene TRBJ2-7; D is unclear. Sequencing used whole blood, obtained in connection with sensitization to the hapten diphenylcyclopropenone (DPC). CDR3 DNA sequence: TGTGCCATCAGTGACGGGTACTACGAGCAGTACTTC. Its protein is CAISDGYYEQYF.